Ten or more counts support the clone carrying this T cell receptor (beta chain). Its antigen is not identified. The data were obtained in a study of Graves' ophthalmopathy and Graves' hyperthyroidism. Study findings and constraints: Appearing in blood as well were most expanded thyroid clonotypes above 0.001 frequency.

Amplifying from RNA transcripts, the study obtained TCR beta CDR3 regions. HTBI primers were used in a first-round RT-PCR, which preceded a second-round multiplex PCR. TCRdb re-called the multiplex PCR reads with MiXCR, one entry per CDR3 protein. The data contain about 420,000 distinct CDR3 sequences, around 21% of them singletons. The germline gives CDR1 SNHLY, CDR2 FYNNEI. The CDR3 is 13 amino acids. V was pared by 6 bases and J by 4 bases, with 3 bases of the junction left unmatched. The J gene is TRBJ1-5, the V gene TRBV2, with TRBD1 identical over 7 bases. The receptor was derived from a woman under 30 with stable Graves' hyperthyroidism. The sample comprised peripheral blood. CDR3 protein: CASRKGQNQPQHF. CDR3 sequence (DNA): TGTGCCAGCAGGAAGGGACAGAATCAGCCCCAGCATTTT.